Presented here are 21 T cell receptor beta chains from one specimen sequenced in a study of shared clonotypes between healthy human individuals. Data came from immunoSEQ multiplex PCR; TCRdb stores just in-frame clones and leaves some out. The sample records over 1.5 million clones, 95% to 99% being singletons. Material for sequencing was naive CD4+ T cells sorted from blood. Subset here: CD45RA+ positively selected. The receptor source for this set is a man younger than 45 in good health.

The chain is built from TRBV5-4 and TRBJ2-7; 7 bases are shared with TRBD1. Germline trimming cut 0 bases from V and 3 bases from J; bases unmatched to any gene: 3. The CDR3 has 14 residues. Germline CDR1 and CDR2: SGHNT and YYREEE (reference sequence). The CDR3 here is CASSLVGTDYEQYF. The CDR3 coding sequence is TGTGCCAGCAGCTTGGTGGGGACAGACTACGAGCAGTACTTC.

This sequence joins TRBV28 and TRBJ1-2, with D possibly matching TRBD1 (5 bases). This CDR3 comprises 16 residues. The V gene's germline CDR1 is MDHEN and CDR2 SYDVKM. V was clipped by 4 bases and J by 2 bases, with 17 bases between them. CDR3 nucleotide sequence: TGTGCCAGCAGTTCCCTTGGTGGACACCTAAACTATGGCTACACCTTC. The encoded protein is CASSSLGGHLNYGYTF.

V is TRBV19 and J is TRBJ2-2; D possibly corresponds to TRBD2 (5 bases). Germline assignment: CDR1 LNHDA and CDR2 SQIVND (reference sequence). Trimming pared 6 bases from V and 6 bases from J, leaving 17 bases between. The CDR3 is 15 amino acids. CDR3 sequence (DNA): TGTGCCAGTAGATTTACGAGAGGGCCCTCCGGGGAGCTGTTTTTT. Translating it yields CASRFTRGPSGELFF.

The chain joins TRBV7-7 to TRBJ2-1, with 8 bases fitting TRBD2. J gave up 9 bases and V 2 bases, and 6 bases lay outside the gene matches. CDR3 size: 14 residues. Germline CDR1 is SSHAT and CDR2 is FNYEAQ (reference sequence). The CDR3 DNA sequence: TGTGCCAGCAGCTTACGGGGACTAGAGTTTGAGCAGTTCTTC. This codes for CASSLRGLEFEQFF.

The chain uses TRBV7-9 and TRBJ1-1; D remains unclear. Germline loops: CDR1 SEHNR, CDR2 FQNEAQ (reference sequence). This CDR3 spans 14 amino acids. V lost 7 bases and J 3 bases, leaving 15 bases between the germline ends. CDR3 coding DNA: TGTGCCAGCAATTCAGCAGGCACTTACACTGAAGCTTTCTTT. It encodes CASNSAGTYTEAFF.

This chain joins TRBV28 and TRBJ2-7, with D possibly matching TRBD1 (5 bases). The CDR3 runs 13 residues. CDR1 and CDR2 (germline): MDHEN, SYDVKM. Trimming removed 10 bases at V and 3 bases at J, with 16 bases between. The CDR3 nucleotides are TGTGCCATCGCAGGGTTACAGGACTACGAGCAGTACTTC. Translated, it gives CAIAGLQDYEQYF. The variable domain in full, completed from reference TRBV28 and TRBJ2-7, reads DVKVTQSSRYLVKRTGEKVFLECVQDMDHENMFWYRQDPGLGLRLIYFSYDVKMKEKGDIPEGYSVSREKKERFSLILESASTNQTSMYLCAIAGLQDYEQYFGPGTRLTVT.

This chain links TRBV5-1 with TRBJ2-5; D not certain. Per the germline V gene, CDR1 is SGHRS and CDR2 is YFSETQ. The CDR3 sequence is 14 residues long. V shed 0 bases and J shed 5 bases, with 11 bases lying between them. CDR3 in DNA: TGCGCCAGCAGCTTGGCGACAAACGGGGAGACCCAGTACTTC. This sequence encodes CASSLATNGETQYF.

This chain links TRBV2 with TRBJ2-7, with 11 bases that match TRBD2. Germline lookup yields CDR1 SNHLY and CDR2 FYNNEI. V was clipped by 4 bases and J by 3 bases; unmatched bases: 2. This CDR3 is 14 amino acids long. CDR3 protein: CASSGLAGIYEQYF. DNA of the CDR3: TGTGCCAGCAGTGGACTAGCGGGAATCTACGAGCAGTACTTC.

V and J are TRBV5-4 and TRBJ2-5, with 8 bases lining up with TRBD2. V gave up 0 bases and J gave up 5 bases; unmatched junction bases: 6. This CDR3 is 15 amino acids long. Germline CDR1 and CDR2: SGHNT and YYREEE (reference sequence). The DNA for the CDR3 is TGTGCCAGCAGCTTGGTGTTAGCGGGACACGAGACCCAGTACTTC. Protein: CASSLVLAGHETQYF. The variable domain in full, with the rest retrieved from reference TRBV5-4 and TRBJ2-5, is ETGVTQSPTHLIKTRGQQVTLRCSSQSGHNTVSWYQQALGQGPQFIFQYYREEENGRGNFPPRFSGLQFPNYSSELNVNALELDDSALYLCASSLVLAGHETQYFGPGTRLLVL.

V is TRBV28 and J is TRBJ2-2, with a tentative D call TRBD1 (5 bases). The CDR3 covers 15 residues. Germline-derived CDR1 and CDR2 are MDHEN and SYDVKM. The germline V and J ends were trimmed by 8 bases and 4 bases, with 17 bases remaining between them. The DNA for the CDR3 is TGTGCCAGCTCCCCCTGGGGCTCGGGCACCGGGGAGCTGTTTTTT. It codes for CASSPWGSGTGELFF.

As regards this clone: One junction end disagrees with the germline gene, perhaps due to a read error. The V and J genes are TRBV28 and TRBJ1-1, with D perhaps matching TRBD1 (5 bases). The CDR3 is 12 residues long. Looked up from germline, CDR1 is MDHEN and CDR2 is SYDVKM. The CDR3 bases are TGTGCCAGCAGTTCGGGGCTCTCTGAGGCTTTCTTT. It translates to CASSSGLSEAFF.

This clone occurred once. V and J are TRBV5-1 and TRBJ1-2, with D possibly being TRBD1 (5 bases). This CDR3 has 16 amino acids. The germline V gene encodes CDR1 SGHRS and CDR2 YFSETQ. Trimming stripped 1 base from V and 8 bases from J, with 21 bases between. DNA for the CDR3: TGCGCCAGCAGCTTGAGGGGACCCGGAGGAATGATGGGCTACACCTTC. It is translated as CASSLRGPGGMMGYTF.

V is TRBV6-1 and J is TRBJ1-2; TRBD1 matches at 8 bases. The trim removed 2 bases at V and 3 bases at J, leaving 14 bases unmatched. Per the germline V gene, CDR1 is MNHNS and CDR2 is SASEGT. The CDR3 covers 18 residues. CDR3 nucleotide sequence: TGTGCCAGCAGTGAAATGTGGGACAGGATGGGTGACTACTATGGCTACACCTTC. Its translation: CASSEMWDRMGDYYGYTF.

The chain couples TRBV5-1 to TRBJ1-3; possibly TRBD1 for D (5 bases). From germline, CDR1 is SGHRS and CDR2 YFSETQ. This CDR3 contains 15 residues. V was clipped by 4 bases and J by 0 bases, with 11 bases between them. CDR3 coding DNA: TGCGCCAGCAGCGACGGGACTTACTCTGGAAACACCATATATTTT. It codes for CASSDGTYSGNTIYF.

The chain is built from TRBV19 and TRBJ2-3; D remains ambiguous. Germline CDR1 reads LNHDA; CDR2 reads SQIVND (reference sequence). V dropped 4 bases and J dropped 2 bases, with 7 bases sitting between them. The CDR3 spans 13 residues. CDR3 sequence reads: CASSTYPTDTQYF. CDR3 in DNA: TGTGCCAGTAGTACGTACCCCACAGATACGCAGTATTTT.

This chain connects TRBV5-4 to TRBJ2-1; TRBD1 might be the D (5 bases). Germline V lookup: CDR1 SGHNT, CDR2 YYREEE (reference sequence). The CDR3 is 15 residues long. Trimming stripped 0 bases from V and 6 bases from J, with 13 bases between. DNA for the CDR3: TGTGCCAGCAGCTTGGCCGAAAGGGGCGGCAATGAGCAGTTCTTC. This sequence encodes CASSLAERGGNEQFF.

This chain links TRBV4-1 with TRBJ2-7, with 9 bases that match TRBD1. This CDR3 is 19 amino acids long. Germline assignment: CDR1 MGHRA and CDR2 YSYEKL. Losses at the gene ends were 4 bases for V and 3 bases for J; bases not matched to a gene: 19. The chain's CDR3 is CASSPSRTGTGIDGYEQYF. CDR3 in DNA: TGCGCCAGCAGCCCTTCCCGTACGGGGACAGGGATCGATGGCTACGAGCAGTACTTC.

This clone appeared a single time. The chain joins TRBV4-2 to TRBJ2-1; D perhaps matches TRBD2 (6 bases). V shed 4 bases and J shed 9 bases, with 19 bases lying between them. Germline-derived CDR1 and CDR2 are LGHNA and YNFKEQ. This CDR3 spans 15 amino acids. The CDR3 nucleotides are TGTGCCAGCAGCCTCCGGGACGACGCGGAGGGTGAGCAGTTCTTC. Protein sequence: CASSLRDDAEGEQFF.

The chain recombines TRBV19 with TRBJ2-3, with D tentatively TRBD2 (5 bases). Trimming removed 3 bases from V and 4 bases from J, with 8 bases in between. There are 13 residues in the CDR3. Germline CDR1 reads LNHDA; CDR2 reads SQIVND (reference sequence). DNA for the CDR3: TGTGCCAGTAGTATCCAGAGGGCAGATACGCAGTATTTT. Amino acid sequence: CASSIQRADTQYF. The complete variable domain, with remaining parts taken from reference TRBV19 and TRBJ2-3, reads DGGITQSPKYLFRKEGQNVTLSCEQNLNHDAMYWYRQDPGQGLRLIYYSQIVNDFQKGDIAEGYSVSREKKESFPLTVTSAQKNPTAFYLCASSIQRADTQYFGPGTRLTVL.

The V gene is TRBV30, the J gene TRBJ2-1, with TRBD2 matching 16 bases. There are 14 residues in the CDR3. With 4 bases clipped from V and 12 bases from J, the junction kept 6 bases outside the gene matches. Germline lookup yields CDR1 GTSNPN and CDR2 SVGIG (reference sequence). CDR3 sequence: CAWTGTSGRAGQFF. CDR3 bases: TGTGCCTGGACAGGGACTAGCGGGAGGGCCGGGCAGTTCTTC.

This sequence joins TRBV5-1 and TRBJ1-3; D is unclear. The CDR3 loop spans 14 amino acids. Per the germline V gene, CDR1 is SGHRS and CDR2 is YFSETQ. V shed 0 bases and J shed 4 bases, with 8 bases lying between them. The CDR3, as DNA: TGCGCCAGCAGCTTGGAAGGATACGGAAACACCATATATTTT. As protein: CASSLEGYGNTIYF.